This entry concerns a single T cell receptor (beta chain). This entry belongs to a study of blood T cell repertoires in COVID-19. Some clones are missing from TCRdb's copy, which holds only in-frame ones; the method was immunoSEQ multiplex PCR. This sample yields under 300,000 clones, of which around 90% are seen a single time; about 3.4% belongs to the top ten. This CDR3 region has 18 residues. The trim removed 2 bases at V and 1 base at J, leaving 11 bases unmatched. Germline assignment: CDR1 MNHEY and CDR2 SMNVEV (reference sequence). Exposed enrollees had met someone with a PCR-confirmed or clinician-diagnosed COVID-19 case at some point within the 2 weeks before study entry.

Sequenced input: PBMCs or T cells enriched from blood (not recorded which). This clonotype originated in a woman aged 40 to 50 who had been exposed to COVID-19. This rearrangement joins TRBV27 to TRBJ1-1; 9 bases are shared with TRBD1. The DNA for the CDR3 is TGTGCCAGCAGTTTAATGTCGGGACAGGGTATGGGGAACACTGAAGCTTTCTTT. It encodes CASSLMSGQGMGNTEAFF.